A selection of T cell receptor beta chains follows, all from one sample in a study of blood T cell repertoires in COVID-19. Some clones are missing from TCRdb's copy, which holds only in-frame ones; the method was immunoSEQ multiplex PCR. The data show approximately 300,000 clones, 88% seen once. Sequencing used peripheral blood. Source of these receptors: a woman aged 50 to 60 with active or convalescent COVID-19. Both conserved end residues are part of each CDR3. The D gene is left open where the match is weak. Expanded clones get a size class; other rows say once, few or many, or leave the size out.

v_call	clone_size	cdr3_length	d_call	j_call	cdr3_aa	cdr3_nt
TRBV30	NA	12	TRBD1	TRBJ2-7	CAWSRGPYEQYF	TGTGCCTGGAGTAGGGGGCCATACGAGCAGTACTTC
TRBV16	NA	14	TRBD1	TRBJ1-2	CASSQSQTGYGYTF	TGTGCCAGCAGCCAATCCCAGACAGGGTATGGCTACACCTTC
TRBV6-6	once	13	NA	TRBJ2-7	CASSLSRLYEQYF	TGTGCCAGCAGTTTGTCCAGACTCTACGAGCAGTACTTC
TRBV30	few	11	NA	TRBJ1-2	CAWSGSYGYTF	TGTGCCTGGAGCGGGAGCTATGGCTACACCTTC
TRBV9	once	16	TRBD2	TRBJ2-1	CASSAWTSGRHSEQFF	TGTGCCAGCAGCGCCTGGACTAGCGGGAGACATTCTGAGCAGTTCTTC
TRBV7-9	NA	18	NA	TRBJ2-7	CASSYTKLRASEGYEQYF	TGTGCCAGCAGCTATACTAAACTCAGGGCTAGCGAAGGGTACGAGCAGTACTTC
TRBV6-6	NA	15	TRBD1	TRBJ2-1	CASSYGTGDYNEQFF	TGTGCCAGCAGTTACGGGACAGGGGACTACAATGAGCAGTTCTTC
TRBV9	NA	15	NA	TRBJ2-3	CASSVVSGDTDTQYF	TGTGCCAGCAGCGTAGTTTCAGGGGATACAGATACGCAGTATTTT
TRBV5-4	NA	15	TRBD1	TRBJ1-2	CASSSTDRGPYGYTF	TGTGCCAGCAGCTCCACGGACAGGGGCCCCTATGGCTACACCTTC
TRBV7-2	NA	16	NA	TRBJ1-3	CASSLEQARSGNTIYF	TGTGCCAGCAGCTTAGAGCAGGCCCGCTCTGGAAACACCATATATTTT
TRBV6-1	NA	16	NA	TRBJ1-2	CASSEVVSLGGYGYTF	TGTGCCAGCAGTGAAGTGGTCTCCCTGGGAGGGTATGGCTACACCTTC
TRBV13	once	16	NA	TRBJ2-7	CASSFSTRGGTYEQYF	TGTGCCAGCAGCTTCTCGACCAGGGGAGGGACCTACGAGCAGTACTTC
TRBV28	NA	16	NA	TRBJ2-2	CASMPRLILNTGELFF	TGTGCCAGCATGCCTAGACTAATCTTGAACACCGGGGAGCTGTTTTTT
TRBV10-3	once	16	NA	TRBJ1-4	CAISEGRDAGGEKLFF	TGTGCCATCAGTGAGGGCCGGGACGCTGGAGGGGAAAAACTGTTTTTT
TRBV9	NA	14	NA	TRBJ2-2	CASSGQSNTGELFF	TGTGCCAGCAGCGGTCAATCGAACACCGGGGAGCTGTTTTTT
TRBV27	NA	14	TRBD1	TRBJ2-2	CASSSLTGAGELFF	TGTGCCAGCAGTTCTCTGACAGGGGCCGGGGAGCTGTTTTTT
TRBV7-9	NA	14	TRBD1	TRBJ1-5	CASSLGTGFQPQHF	TGTGCCAGCAGCCTCGGGACAGGGTTTCAGCCCCAGCATTTT
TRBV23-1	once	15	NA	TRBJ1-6	CASSPAALYNSPLHF	TGCGCCAGCAGTCCAGCAGCGCTGTATAATTCACCCCTCCACTTT
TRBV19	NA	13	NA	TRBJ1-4	CASSTSPYEKLFF	TGTGCCAGTAGTACCTCCCCCTATGAAAAACTGTTTTTT
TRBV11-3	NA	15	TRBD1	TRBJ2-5	CASSLSGGGVETQYF	TGTGCCAGCAGCCTCTCAGGGGGCGGGGTAGAGACCCAGTACTTC
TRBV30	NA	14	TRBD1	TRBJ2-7	CAWSPGTGDYEQYF	TGTGCCTGGAGTCCCGGGACAGGGGACTACGAGCAGTACTTC
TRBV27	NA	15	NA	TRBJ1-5	CASRPRGVSNQPQHF	TGTGCCAGCAGACCCCGGGGAGTGAGCAATCAGCCCCAGCATTTT